What follows are 7 T cell receptor beta chains derived from one specimen sequenced in a study of memory B cells and T cells in multiple sclerosis. Clones were read by immunoSEQ multiplex PCR, and TCRdb kept only the in-frame ones, dropping some. The sample contains roughly 14,000 clones, roughly three quarters of which appear only once. What was sequenced was memory (CD45RO+) CD4+ T cells from blood. These receptors all stem from a human donor with multiple sclerosis.

The chain joins TRBV2 to TRBJ1-5, with D unresolved. CDR1 is SNHLY, CDR2 FYNNEI, per germline. Trimming took 4 bases from V and 5 from J, leaving 9 bases between them. The CDR3 has 13 amino acids. Here the CDR3 reads CASSGSRDQPQHF. In nucleotides, the CDR3 is TGTGCCAGCAGTGGTTCTCGGGATCAGCCCCAGCATTTT. Filled out from reference TRBV2 and TRBJ1-5, the complete variable domain reads EPEVTQTPSHQVTQMGQEVILRCVPISNHLYFYWYRQILGQKVEFLVSFYNNEISEKSEIFDDQFSVERPDGSNFTLKIRSTKLEDSAMYFCASSGSRDQPQHFGDGTRLSIL.

This clone has just a few counts. The V call is TRBV6-4, the J call TRBJ2-1; TRBD1 agrees at 7 bases. The V gene end was trimmed by 5 bases and the J gene end by 2 bases; junction bases not matched to a gene: 3. There are 14 residues in the CDR3. Germline CDR1 reads MRHNA; CDR2 reads SNTAGT. CDR3 region: CASSPGTAYNEQFF. The CDR3 nucleotides are TGTGCCAGCAGTCCCGGGACAGCCTACAATGAGCAGTTCTTC.

This chain links TRBV7-3 with TRBJ2-1; 8 nucleotides line up with TRBD2. This CDR3 region has 17 residues. V lost 5 bases and J lost 2; bases outside the gene matches: 11. CDR1 and CDR2 from the germline V gene are SGHTA and FQGTGA. CDR3 in amino acids: CASSARASGFPYNEQFF. CDR3 in DNA: TGTGCCAGCAGCGCTAGGGCTAGCGGGTTTCCCTACAATGAGCAGTTCTTC.

The chain couples TRBV30 to TRBJ2-3; 9 bases fit TRBD2. V lost 1 base and J lost 6; bases outside the gene matches: 8. CDR1 is GTSNPN and CDR2 is SVGIG in the germline V gene (reference sequence). The length of the CDR3 is 15 residues. The CDR3 protein is CAWSGSSGRSDTQYF. CDR3 nucleotide sequence: TGTGCCTGGAGTGGAAGTAGCGGGAGATCCGATACGCAGTATTTT.

The V gene is TRBV9, the J gene TRBJ2-5; unclear D gene. The ends were cut back, 7 bases at V and 1 base at J, with 11 bases in the middle. Germline V CDR1 and CDR2: SGDLS, YYNGEE. The CDR3 loop spans 13 amino acids. The CDR3 region is CASAVRPQETQYF. The CDR3 region has the DNA TGTGCCAGCGCCGTCAGGCCCCAAGAGACCCAGTACTTC.

This chain uses TRBV7-8 with TRBJ2-1, with 11 bases that match TRBD1. The germline V gene encodes CDR1 SGHVS and CDR2 FQNEAQ. The CDR3 contains 15 residues. J gave up 7 bases and V 5 bases, and 7 bases lay outside the gene matches. CDR3 DNA: TGTGCCAGCAGCCAGGGACAGGGGGGTAGGAATGAGCAGTTCTTC. Its protein is CASSQGQGGRNEQFF. Combining the CDR3 with reference TRBV7-8 and TRBJ2-1 gives the whole variable domain GAGVSQSPRYKVAKRGQDVALRCDPISGHVSLFWYQQALGQGPEFLTYFQNEAQLDKSGLPSDRFFAERPEGSVSTLKIQRTQQEDSAVYLCASSQGQGGRNEQFFGPGTRLTVL.

The genes are TRBV7-9 and TRBJ1-2, with TRBD1 identical over 7 bases. CDR1 SEHNR and CDR2 FQNEAQ come from the germline V gene (reference sequence). The CDR3 consists of 12 residues. With V trimmed by 5 bases and J by 6 bases, 3 bases remained unmatched. CDR3 loop: CASSQGTDGYTF. The CDR3 DNA reads as TGTGCCAGCAGCCAGGGGACAGATGGCTACACCTTC.